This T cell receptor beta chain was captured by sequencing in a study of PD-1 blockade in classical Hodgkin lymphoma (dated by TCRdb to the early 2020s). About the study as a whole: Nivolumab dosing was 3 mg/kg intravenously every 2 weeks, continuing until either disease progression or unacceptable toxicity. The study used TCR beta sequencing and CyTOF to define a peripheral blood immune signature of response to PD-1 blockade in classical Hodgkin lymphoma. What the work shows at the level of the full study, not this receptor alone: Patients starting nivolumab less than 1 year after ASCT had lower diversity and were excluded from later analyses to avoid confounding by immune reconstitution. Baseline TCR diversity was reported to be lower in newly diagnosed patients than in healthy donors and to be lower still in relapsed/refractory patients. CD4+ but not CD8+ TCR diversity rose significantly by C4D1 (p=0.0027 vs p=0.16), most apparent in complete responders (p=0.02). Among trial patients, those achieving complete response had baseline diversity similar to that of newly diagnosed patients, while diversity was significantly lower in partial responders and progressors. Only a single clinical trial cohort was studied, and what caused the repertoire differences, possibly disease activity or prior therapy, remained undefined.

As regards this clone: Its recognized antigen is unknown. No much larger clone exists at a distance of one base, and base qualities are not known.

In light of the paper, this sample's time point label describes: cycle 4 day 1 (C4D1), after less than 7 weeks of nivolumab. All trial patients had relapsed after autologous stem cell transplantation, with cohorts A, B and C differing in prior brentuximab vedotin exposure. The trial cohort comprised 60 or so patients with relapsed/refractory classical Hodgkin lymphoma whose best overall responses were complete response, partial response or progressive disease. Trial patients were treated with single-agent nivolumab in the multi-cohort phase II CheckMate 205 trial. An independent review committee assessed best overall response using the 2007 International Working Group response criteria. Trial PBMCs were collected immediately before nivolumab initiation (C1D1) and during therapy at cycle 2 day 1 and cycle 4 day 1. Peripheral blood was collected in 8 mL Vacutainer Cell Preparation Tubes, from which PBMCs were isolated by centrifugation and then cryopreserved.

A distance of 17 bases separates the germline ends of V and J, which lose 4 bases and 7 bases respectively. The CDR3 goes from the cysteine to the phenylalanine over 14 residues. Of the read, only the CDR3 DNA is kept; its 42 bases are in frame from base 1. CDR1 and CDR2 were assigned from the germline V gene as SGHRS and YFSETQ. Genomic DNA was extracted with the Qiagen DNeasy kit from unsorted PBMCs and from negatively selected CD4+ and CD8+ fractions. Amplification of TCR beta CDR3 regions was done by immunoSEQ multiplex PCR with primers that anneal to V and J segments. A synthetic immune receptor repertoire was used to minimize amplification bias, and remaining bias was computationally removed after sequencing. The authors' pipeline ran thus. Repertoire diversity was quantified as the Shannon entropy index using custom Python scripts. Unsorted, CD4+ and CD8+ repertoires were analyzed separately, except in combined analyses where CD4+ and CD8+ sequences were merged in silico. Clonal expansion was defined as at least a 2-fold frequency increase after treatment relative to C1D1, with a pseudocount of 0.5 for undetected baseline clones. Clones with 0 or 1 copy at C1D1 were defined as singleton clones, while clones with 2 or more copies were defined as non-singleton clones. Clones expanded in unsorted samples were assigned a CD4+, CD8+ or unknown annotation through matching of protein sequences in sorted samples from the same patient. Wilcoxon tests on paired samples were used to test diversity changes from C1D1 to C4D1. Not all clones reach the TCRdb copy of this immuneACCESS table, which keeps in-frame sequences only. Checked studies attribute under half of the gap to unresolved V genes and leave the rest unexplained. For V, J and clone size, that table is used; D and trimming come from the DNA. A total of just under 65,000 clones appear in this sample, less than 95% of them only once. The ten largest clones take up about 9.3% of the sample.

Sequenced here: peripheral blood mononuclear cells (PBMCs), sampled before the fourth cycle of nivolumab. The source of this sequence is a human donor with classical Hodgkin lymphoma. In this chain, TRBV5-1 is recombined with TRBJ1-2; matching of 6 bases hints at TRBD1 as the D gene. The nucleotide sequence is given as TGCGCCAGCAGCGGGGCCGGGACAACTAGTGGCTACACCTTC. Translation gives CASSGAGTTSGYTF.